The 27 T cell receptor beta chains in this list originate from one sample, sequenced in a study of blood T cell repertoires in COVID-19. The data were produced by immunoSEQ multiplex PCR, yet TCRdb's version contains in-frame clones alone and is incomplete. The data show some 350,000 clones, approximately 86% seen once. Material: peripheral blood. The receptor source for this set is a human donor in a cohort sampled during active COVID-19.

This chain uses TRBV18 with TRBJ2-5; 8 bases fit TRBD1. The CDR3 length is 15 residues. CDR1 and CDR2 from the germline V gene are KGHSH and LQKENI. V dropped 4 bases and J dropped 5; count of bases not matched to a gene: 9. In DNA, the CDR3 is TGTGCCAGCTCACGATCTAGCGACAGGGGCGAGACCCAGTACTTC. Translating gives CASSRSSDRGETQYF.

CDR3 in DNA: TGTGCCAGCAGCCAAGTGAAGGGGTCGTCACCCCTCCACTTT. Translated, it gives CASSQVKGSSPLHF. V usage is TRBV3-1 (or the pseudogene TRBV3-2) and J usage is TRBJ1-6; tentatively, D is TRBD1 (5 bases). Germline assignment: CDR1 LGHDT and CDR2 YNNKEL (reference sequence). The CDR3 has 14 residues. The V end was cut by 1 base, the J end by 10 bases, with 11 bases between.

CDR3 DNA: TGTGCCAGCAGCCGACTAGCGGGACACAATGAGCAGTTCTTC. This gives the protein CASSRLAGHNEQFF. The chain couples TRBV14 to TRBJ2-1; 11 bases fit TRBD2. Losses at the gene ends were 4 bases for V and 5 bases for J; bases not matched to a gene: 1. CDR1 and CDR2 from the germline V gene are SGHDN and FVKESK. This CDR3 is 14 amino acids long. Full variable domain (missing parts from reference TRBV14 and TRBJ2-1): EAGVTQFPSHSVIEKGQTVTLRCDPISGHDNLYWYRRVMGKEIKFLLHFVKESKQDESGMPNNRFLAERTGGTYSTLKVQPAELEDSGVYFCASSRLAGHNEQFFGPGTRLTVL.

The rearrangement joins TRBV7-9 to TRBJ2-5; D possibly corresponds to TRBD2 (5 bases). Trimming stripped 5 bases from V and 4 bases from J, with 11 bases between. CDR1 and CDR2 from the germline V gene are SEHNR and FQNEAQ (reference sequence). CDR3 length: 13 residues. The CDR3 sequence: CASSLDYRETQYF. For the CDR3, the DNA is TGTGCCAGCAGCCTAGACTATAGAGAGACCCAGTACTTC.

The V call is TRBV10-1, the J call TRBJ2-5; weak D call: TRBD2 (5 bases). CDR3 length: 13 residues. Trimming took 0 bases from V and 5 from J, leaving 7 bases between them. CDR1 is WNHNN and CDR2 is SYGVQD in the germline V gene (reference sequence). The CDR3 nucleotides are TGCGCCAGCAGTGAGTCGGGAGTGGAGACCCAGTACTTC. Translation gives CASSESGVETQYF.

This clone was detected once. V and J are TRBV30 and TRBJ1-4, with D possibly being TRBD1 (6 bases). The CDR3 consists of 14 residues. CDR1 GTSNPN and CDR2 SVGIG come from the germline V gene (reference sequence). The V gene lost 4 bases and the J gene lost 0 bases, with 9 bases spanning the gap. The DNA of the CDR3 is TGTGCCTGGAACAACAGGGCAACTAATGAAAAACTGTTTTTT. Its protein product is CAWNNRATNEKLFF.

In DNA form, the CDR3 reads TGTGCCAGCAGCAAAAGTCTGAAGAGCTCCTACAATGAGCAGTTCTTC. Its protein is CASSKSLKSSYNEQFF. The chain uses TRBV21-1 and TRBJ2-1; the table's D call, TRBD2, has no DNA check behind it. TRBV21-1 is a listed pseudogene. The CDR3 sequence is 16 residues long.

This chain joins TRBV13 and TRBJ2-2; a weak D match, TRBD2 (5 bases). CDR3 size: 17 residues. Germline assignment: CDR1 PRHDT and CDR2 FYEKMQ (reference sequence). The V gene lost 7 bases and the J gene lost 3 bases, with 21 bases spanning the gap. The CDR3 DNA is TGTGCCAGCACCCCTTTTTGGACGGGAAAACACACCGGGGAGCTGTTTTTT. It specifies CASTPFWTGKHTGELFF. Combining the CDR3 with reference TRBV13 and TRBJ2-2 gives the whole variable domain AAGVIQSPRHLIKEKRETATLKCYPIPRHDTVYWYQQGPGQDPQFLISFYEKMQSDKGSIPDRFSAQQFSDYHSELNMSSLELGDSALYFCASTPFWTGKHTGELFFGEGSRLTVL.

The rearrangement joins TRBV28 to TRBJ1-1; 8 positions agree with TRBD1. Germline CDR1 is MDHEN and CDR2 is SYDVKM. The CDR3 has 13 amino acids. The junction had 9 bases not matched to a gene; V was cut back by 10 bases and J by 5 bases. In nucleotides, the CDR3 is TGTGCCATCCTCAGGGGGCGAGGAACTGAAGCTTTCTTT. Residues: CAILRGRGTEAFF.

This clone was counted once. The V gene is TRBV6-6, the J gene TRBJ1-1, with D possibly matching TRBD1 (5 bases). Germline V lookup: CDR1 MNHNY, CDR2 SVGAGI (reference sequence). V lost 7 bases to trimming and J lost 2 bases, with 14 bases between them. The CDR3 extends over 14 amino acids. The CDR3 reads CASTWGGANTEAFF. In DNA, the CDR3 is TGTGCCAGCACCTGGGGCGGGGCAAACACTGAAGCTTTCTTT.

This clone occurred a few times. The rearrangement uses TRBV3-1 (or the pseudogene TRBV3-2) and TRBJ1-5; D remains ambiguous. The V gene lost 1 base and the J gene lost 2 bases, with 6 bases spanning the gap. CDR3 length: 14 residues. The V gene's germline CDR1 is LGHDT and CDR2 YNNKEL (reference sequence). CDR3 DNA sequence: TGTGCCAGCAGCCAAGGGGGAGGCAATCAGCCCCAGCATTTT. Translation gives CASSQGGGNQPQHF.

This chain uses TRBV5-1 with TRBJ1-3; a possible D gene is TRBD1 (5 bases). CDR1 and CDR2 from the germline V gene are SGHRS and YFSETQ. CDR3 length: 17 amino acids. The V gene lost 2 bases and the J gene lost 2 bases, with 17 bases spanning the gap. Written as DNA, the CDR3 is TGCGCCAGCAGCTTATATACGACAGACTCCCCTGGAAACACCATATATTTT. Translation gives CASSLYTTDSPGNTIYF.

The chain combines TRBV5-6 with TRBJ2-2, with D perhaps matching TRBD1 (6 bases). This CDR3 has 16 amino acids. The germline V and J ends were trimmed by 2 bases and 6 bases, with 17 bases remaining between them. Looked up from germline, CDR1 is SGHDT and CDR2 is YYEEEE. The CDR3 region is CASSLNRQDEAGELFF. CDR3 DNA sequence: TGTGCCAGCAGCTTAAATCGACAGGACGAGGCCGGGGAGCTGTTTTTT.

On this clone itself: The sample contains more than one DNA sequence encoding this CDR3. The chain recombines TRBV30 with TRBJ2-1, with a tentative D call TRBD1 (7 bases). With 3 bases removed from V and 0 bases from J, the gap between germline ends came to 9 bases. Germline assignment: CDR1 GTSNPN and CDR2 SVGIG (reference sequence). This CDR3 comprises 14 residues. This chain's CDR3 is CAWSRGDSYNEQFF. DNA of the CDR3: TGTGCCTGGAGCAGGGGGGACTCCTACAATGAGCAGTTCTTC.

The chain is built from TRBV5-5 and TRBJ2-1; weak D call: TRBD2 (6 bases). Germline values: CDR1 SGHKS, CDR2 YYEKEE (reference sequence). Trimming took 0 bases from V and 9 from J, leaving 19 bases between them. This CDR3 spans 16 amino acids. CDR3 nucleotide sequence: TGTGCCAGCAGCTTGGAATTAAGCGGGCCGAAGAGTGAGCAGTTCTTC. This gives the protein CASSLELSGPKSEQFF.

CDR3 region: CASSLSARGRFTDTQYF. The CDR3 region has the DNA TGTGCCAGCAGTTTATCAGCCAGGGGCCGCTTCACAGATACGCAGTATTTT. The rearrangement uses TRBV28 and TRBJ2-3, with a weak D call TRBD1 (6 bases). Germline V gene lookup returns CDR1 MDHEN and CDR2 SYDVKM. The CDR3 loop spans 17 amino acids. V lost 1 base to trimming and J lost 2 bases, with 16 bases between them.

The chain is built from TRBV10-1 and TRBJ1-1; D unclear. V lost 4 bases, J lost 4 bases, and 10 bases lay in between. The CDR3 is made up of 13 amino acids. Germline lookup yields CDR1 WNHNN and CDR2 SYGVQD (reference sequence). The CDR3 loop reads CASSAERGTEAFF. DNA for the CDR3: TGCGCCAGCAGTGCAGAAAGAGGCACTGAAGCTTTCTTT.

The rearrangement links TRBV11-1 to TRBJ2-5; 14 bases fit TRBD2. The CDR3 contains 16 residues. Trimming cost V 5 bases and J 4 bases; bases outside gene matches: 6. CDR1 is SGHAT, CDR2 FQDESV, per germline (reference sequence). CDR3 sequence: CASSQEGTSGRETQYF. The CDR3 coding sequence is TGTGCCAGCAGCCAGGAGGGGACTAGCGGGAGAGAGACCCAGTACTTC.

The chain couples TRBV29-1 to TRBJ2-1; TRBD2 matches 10 bases. Unmatched junction bases numbered 5, after V lost 1 base and J lost 8 bases. CDR1 SQVTM and CDR2 ANQGSEA come from the germline V gene. This CDR3 spans 14 amino acids. DNA for the CDR3: TGCAGCGTTGAAGGAATAGCGGGGGGTCATGAGCAGTTCTTC. Translated: CSVEGIAGGHEQFF.

V usage is TRBV5-4 and J usage is TRBJ1-3; weak D call: TRBD1 (6 bases). CDR3 length: 13 residues. V was trimmed by 3 bases and J by 3 bases, leaving 7 bases between them. CDR1 and CDR2 (germline): SGHNT, YYREEE (reference sequence). CDR3 in DNA: TGTGCCAGCAGCTGGGGGCTTGGAAACACCATATATTTT. Amino acids: CASSWGLGNTIYF.

The chain uses TRBV9 and TRBJ2-5, with 12 bases aligning to TRBD1. Germline CDR1 and CDR2: SGDLS and YYNGEE. V was clipped by 4 bases and J by 5 bases; unmatched bases: 9. CDR3 length equals 16 residues. The CDR3 DNA follows: TGTGCCAGCAGCACCCGGGACAGGGGGCCACAGGAGACCCAGTACTTC. It codes for CASSTRDRGPQETQYF.

This clone was found a few times. V and J are TRBV19 and TRBJ2-1; 8 nucleotides align to TRBD1. V lost 1 base, J lost 2 bases, and 4 bases stayed unmatched. The germline CDR1 and CDR2 sequences are LNHDA and SQIVND (reference sequence). This CDR3 has 16 amino acids. Here the CDR3 DNA reads TGTGCCAGTAGTATAGGACAGGGGATGGCCTACAATGAGCAGTTCTTC. Encoded protein: CASSIGQGMAYNEQFF.

The chain carries TRBV20-1 and TRBJ2-7; D might be TRBD2 (5 bases). The CDR3 consists of 11 residues. Trimming removed 3 bases at V and 3 bases at J, with 6 bases between. Germline V gives CDR1 DFQATT, CDR2 SNEGSKA (reference sequence). CDR3 in DNA: TGCAGTGCTAGCGGAGGCTACGAGCAGTACTTC. Amino acids: CSASGGYEQYF.

This chain connects TRBV7-6 to TRBJ2-1, with TRBD2 matching 8 bases. The CDR3 sequence is 15 residues long. Losses at the gene ends were 4 bases for V and 0 bases for J; bases not matched to a gene: 2. In germline, CDR1 is SGHVS, CDR2 FNYEAQ. The CDR3 sequence is CASSSSGGSYNEQFF. As DNA, the CDR3 is TGTGCCAGCAGCTCAAGCGGGGGCTCCTACAATGAGCAGTTCTTC.

The chain uses TRBV7-3 and TRBJ1-1; the match to TRBD1 covers 7 bases. The CDR3 contains 14 residues. V gave up 5 bases and J gave up 0 bases; unmatched junction bases: 3. CDR1 SGHTA and CDR2 FQGTGA come from the germline V gene. The CDR3 is CASSRDSLNTEAFF. CDR3 bases: TGTGCCAGCAGCCGGGACAGCTTGAACACTGAAGCTTTCTTT.

Notes on this clone: At one of its ends the junction is not consistent with the germline gene, which may arise from a read error. J is TRBJ2-1 and V is TRBV5-1, with D maybe TRBD2 (5 bases). This CDR3 contains 13 residues. Germline CDR1 is SGHRS and CDR2 is YFSETQ. The CDR3 reads CASCLGGWNEQFF. The DNA of the CDR3 is TGCGCCAGCTGCTTGGGCGGGTGGAATGAGCAGTTCTTC.

There are a few counts of this clone. The chain recombines TRBV24-1 with TRBJ1-5; 7 bases align to TRBD1. V dropped 8 bases and J dropped 1; count of bases not matched to a gene: 7. The germline gives CDR1 KGHDR, CDR2 SFDVKD. The CDR3 has 15 amino acids. CDR3 nucleotides: TGTGCCACCAATTGGACAGGACGAAGCAATCAGCCCCAGCATTTT. As protein: CATNWTGRSNQPQHF.